This paragraph covers one TCR beta chain sequence. What it binds is unknown. Sampled blood dates from first hyperthyroidism diagnosis, and it precedes any ophthalmopathy symptoms. Extraction of PBMCs used roughly 9.3 ml of fresh peripheral blood. What was amplified from RNA transcripts were TCR beta CDR3 regions. First-round RT-PCR targeting the TCR CDR3 was performed with the HTBI primer set. From the multiplex PCR reads, TCRdb called clonotypes with MiXCR, one entry per CDR3 protein. The sample lists fewer than 350,000 distinct CDR3 sequences, 10% to 15% occurring once. V was cut by 2 bases and J by 5 bases, with 21 bases left in between. Looked up from germline, CDR1 is SNHLY and CDR2 is FYNNEI. The CDR3 runs to 17 residues. These data come from a study of T cells in Graves' hyperthyroidism and ophthalmopathy. Study context: The blood sample was taken at first diagnosis, before treatment began.

Study-level points and caveats: Onset of ophthalmopathy came a median 6.5 months after the model predicted it.

The sample consisted of blood. The TCR originated in a young woman with Graves' hyperthyroidism that later progressed to Graves' ophthalmopathy. The V call is TRBV2, the J call TRBJ2-5; a possible D gene is TRBD1 (6 bases). The CDR3 here is CASSEFMGYRVGETQYF. In DNA form, the CDR3 reads TGTGCCAGCAGTGAATTTATGGGGTACAGGGTCGGGGAGACCCAGTACTTC.